This T cell receptor beta chain was recorded in a study of blood T cell repertoires in COVID-19. Overall study: Acute and convalescent COVID-19 specimens originated in the United States, Italy and Spain.

How the authors handled the data: The assay estimated nucleated cells by amplifying reference gene primers. Repertoires were generated with immunoSEQ multiplex PCR, while TCRdb's copy carries only in-frame clones and drops some. Clonal size and the V and J genes are those of that table, whereas D and trimming came from the DNA. The sample has about 63,000 clones, approximately 88% seen once; the top ten hold around 4.5%. Input material: peripheral blood. The sequence came from a human donor in a cohort sampled during active COVID-19.

The CDR3: CASSPPSTGAREQYF. The DNA of the CDR3 is TGTGCCAGCAGTCCTCCCTCGACAGGGGCTCGGGAGCAGTACTTC. The rearrangement joins TRBV28 to TRBJ2-7, with 8 bases that match TRBD1. This CDR3 comprises 15 residues. Per the germline V gene, CDR1 is MDHEN and CDR2 is SYDVKM. V lost 5 bases and J lost 7; bases outside the gene matches: 13.